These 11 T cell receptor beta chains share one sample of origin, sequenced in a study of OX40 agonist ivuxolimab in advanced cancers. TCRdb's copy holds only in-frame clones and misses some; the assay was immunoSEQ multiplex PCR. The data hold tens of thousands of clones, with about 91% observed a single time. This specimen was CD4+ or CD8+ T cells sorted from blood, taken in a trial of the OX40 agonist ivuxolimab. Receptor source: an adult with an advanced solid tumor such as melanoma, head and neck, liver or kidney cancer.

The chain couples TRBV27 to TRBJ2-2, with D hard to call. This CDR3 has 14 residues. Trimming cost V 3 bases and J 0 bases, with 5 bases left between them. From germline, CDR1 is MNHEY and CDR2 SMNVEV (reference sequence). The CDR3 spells CASSFGTNTGELFF. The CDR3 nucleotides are TGTGCCAGCAGTTTCGGCACGAACACCGGGGAGCTGTTTTTT.

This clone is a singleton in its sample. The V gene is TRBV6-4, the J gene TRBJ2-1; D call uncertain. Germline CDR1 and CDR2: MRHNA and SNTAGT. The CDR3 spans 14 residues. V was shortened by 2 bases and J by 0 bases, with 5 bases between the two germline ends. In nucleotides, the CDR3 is TGTGCCAGCAGTGACGGGTCCTCCTACAATGAGCAGTTCTTC. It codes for CASSDGSSYNEQFF.

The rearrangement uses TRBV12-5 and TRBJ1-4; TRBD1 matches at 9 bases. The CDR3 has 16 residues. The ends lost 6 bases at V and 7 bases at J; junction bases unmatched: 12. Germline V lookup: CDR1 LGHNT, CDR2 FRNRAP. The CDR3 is CASGPPTGTGLEKLFF. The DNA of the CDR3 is TGTGCTAGTGGACCACCAACCGGGACAGGGCTTGAAAAACTGTTTTTT.

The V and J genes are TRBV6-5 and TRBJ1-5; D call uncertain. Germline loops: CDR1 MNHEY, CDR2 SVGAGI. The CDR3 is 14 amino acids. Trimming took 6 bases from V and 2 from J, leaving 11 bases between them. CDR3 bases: TGTGCCAGCAGCGTAGCGCAGGGCAATCAGCCCCAGCATTTT. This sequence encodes CASSVAQGNQPQHF.

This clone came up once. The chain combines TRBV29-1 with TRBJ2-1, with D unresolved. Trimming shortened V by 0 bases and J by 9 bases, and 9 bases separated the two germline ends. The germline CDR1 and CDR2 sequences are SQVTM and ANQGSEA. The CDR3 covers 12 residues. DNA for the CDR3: TGCAGCGTTGAAGATGAAGGTTTTGAGCAGTTCTTC. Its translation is CSVEDEGFEQFF.

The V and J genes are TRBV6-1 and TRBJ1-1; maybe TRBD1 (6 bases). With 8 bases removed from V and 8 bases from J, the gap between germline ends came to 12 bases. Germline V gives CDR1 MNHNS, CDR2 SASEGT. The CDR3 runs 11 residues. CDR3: CASWAGQEAFF. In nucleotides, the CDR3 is TGTGCCAGCTGGGCCGGACAGGAAGCTTTCTTT.

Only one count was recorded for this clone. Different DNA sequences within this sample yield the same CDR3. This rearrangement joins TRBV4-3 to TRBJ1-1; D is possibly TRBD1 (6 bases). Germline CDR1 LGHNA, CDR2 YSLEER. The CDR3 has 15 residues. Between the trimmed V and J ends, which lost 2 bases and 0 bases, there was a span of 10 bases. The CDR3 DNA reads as TGCGCCAGCAGCCAAAACAGGGAAATGAACACTGAAGCTTTCTTT. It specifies CASSQNREMNTEAFF.

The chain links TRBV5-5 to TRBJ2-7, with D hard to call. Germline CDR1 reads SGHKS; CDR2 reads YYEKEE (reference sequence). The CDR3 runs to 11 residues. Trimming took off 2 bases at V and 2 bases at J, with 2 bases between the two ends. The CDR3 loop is CASSFTYEQYF. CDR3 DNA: TGTGCCAGCAGCTTTACCTACGAGCAGTACTTC.

The CDR3 here is CASSETGGAGTGELFF. CDR3 nucleotides: TGTGCCAGCAGCGAGACAGGGGGCGCGGGGACCGGGGAGCTGTTTTTT. J is TRBJ2-2 and V is TRBV9; TRBD1 matches at 10 bases. Germline-derived CDR1 and CDR2 are SGDLS and YYNGEE. J was trimmed by 5 bases and V by 3 bases; bases with no gene match: 7. The length of the CDR3 is 16 residues.

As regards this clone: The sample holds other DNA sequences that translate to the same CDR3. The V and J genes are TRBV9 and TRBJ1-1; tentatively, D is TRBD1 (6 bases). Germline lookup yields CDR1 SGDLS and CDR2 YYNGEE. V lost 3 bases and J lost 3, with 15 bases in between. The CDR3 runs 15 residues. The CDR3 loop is CASSARQGQYTEAFF. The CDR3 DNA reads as TGTGCCAGCAGCGCCCGGCAGGGGCAGTACACTGAAGCTTTCTTT.

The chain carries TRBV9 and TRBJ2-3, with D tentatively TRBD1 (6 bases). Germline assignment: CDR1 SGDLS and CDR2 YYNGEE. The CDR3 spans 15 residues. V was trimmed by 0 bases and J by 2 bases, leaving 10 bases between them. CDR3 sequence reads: CASSVEGQTTDTQYF. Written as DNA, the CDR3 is TGTGCCAGCAGCGTAGAAGGACAGACCACAGATACGCAGTATTTT.